These T cell receptor beta chains were read from a single sample in a study of blood T cell repertoires in COVID-19. Libraries were prepared by immunoSEQ multiplex PCR; TCRdb keeps only in-frame clonotypes and omits some of them. The sample has hundreds of thousands of clones; 85% to 90% are singletons. The sequenced material came from peripheral blood. The source of these receptors is a woman aged 40 to 50 who had recovered from COVID-19. Both conserved end residues are part of each CDR3. D genes are given only for firm matches. Only part of the rows carry a size: once, few, many, or a class if the clone is expanded.

len	v_gene	abundance	d_gene	j_gene	CDR3nt	CDR3aa
15	TRBV6-5	few	NA	TRBJ1-5	TGTGCCAGCAGTTACTCGGCCGGGAGCAATCAGCCCCAGCATTTT	CASSYSAGSNQPQHF
16	TRBV11-2	NA	TRBD1	TRBJ2-5	TGTGCCAGCAGCTTCGCCAGGGGGCGAGGGGAGGAGACCCAGTACTTC	CASSFARGRGEETQYF
18	TRBV14	NA	NA	TRBJ2-5	TGTGCCAGCAGCCAAGGTCGTAAGGGGACACCGCACCAAGAGACCCAGTACTTC	CASSQGRKGTPHQETQYF
13	TRBV7-9	NA	TRBD1	TRBJ1-2	TGTGCCAGCAGCGGCGGACAGGGGCGCGGCTACACCTTC	CASSGGQGRGYTF
16	TRBV27	NA	NA	TRBJ1-6	TGTGCCAGCAGTCCCTATCGGGGGTTGCTTTATTCACCCCTCCACTTT	CASSPYRGLLYSPLHF
15	TRBV7-2	NA	NA	TRBJ1-4	TGTGCCAGCAGGCGCGAGCCTCTCGTGAGGGAAAAACTGTTTTTT	CASRREPLVREKLFF
14	TRBV13	NA	NA	TRBJ1-2	TGTGCCAGCAGCTCCTATTACAGAGACTATGGCTACACCTTC	CASSSYYRDYGYTF
17	TRBV5-5	NA	TRBD1	TRBJ1-5	TGTGCCAGCAGCTTGTTTGTGGCAGGGGGCAGCAATCAGCCCCAGCATTTT	CASSLFVAGGSNQPQHF
12	TRBV5-1	NA	NA	TRBJ1-1	TGCGCCAGCAGCTTGGACACAAGTTTAGCTTTCTTT	CASSLDTSLAFF
14	TRBV10-3	few	TRBD2	TRBJ2-7	TGTGCCATCAGAGCTAGCGGGGGCCCCTACGAGCAGTACTTC	CAIRASGGPYEQYF
13	TRBV6-5	NA	NA	TRBJ1-2	TGTGCCAGCAGGAGACAGGAGAACTATGGCTACACCTTC	CASRRQENYGYTF
14	TRBV9	NA	NA	TRBJ1-6	TGTGCCAGCAGCGCGGGAGGGATATCTTCACCCCTCCACTTT	CASSAGGISSPLHF
16	TRBV4-3	NA	NA	TRBJ1-1	TGCGCCAGCAGCCAGGGGGGGAGCCCTAGGGACACTGAAGCTTTCTTT	CASSQGGSPRDTEAFF
16	TRBV29-1	once	NA	TRBJ2-1	TGCAGCGTTGATCCCACCGCGCAACAGGGAGACAATGAGCAGTTCTTC	CSVDPTAQQGDNEQFF
14	TRBV27	NA	NA	TRBJ1-1	TGTGCCAGCCTGTTGGGGGGGCCTGGCACTGAAGCTTTCTTT	CASLLGGPGTEAFF
15	TRBV5-4	NA	TRBD1	TRBJ2-7	TGTGCCAGCAGCTTGTCTAAGACAGGGGCACACGAGCAGTACTTC	CASSLSKTGAHEQYF
17	TRBV6-2/TRBV6-3	NA	TRBD2	TRBJ2-1	TGTGCCAGCAGTTACTCTAAGTCGTTACTAGCGGGGGGTTTCCAGTTCTTC	CASSYSKSLLAGGFQFF
14	TRBV6-6	few	NA	TRBJ2-1	TGTGCCAGCAGTTACCGCTCCCCGGGGGATGAGCAGTTCTTC	CASSYRSPGDEQFF
18	TRBV21-1	NA	NA	TRBJ2-1	TGTGCCAGCAGCAAAGGCACAGCCCTGGAGGATGCCTACAATGAGCAGTTCTTC	CASSKGTALEDAYNEQFF
12	TRBV9	NA	NA	TRBJ1-2	TGTGCCAGCAGCGCCACAGGGAGCGGCTACACCTTC	CASSATGSGYTF
15	TRBV15	NA	NA	TRBJ2-5	TGTGCCACCCTCCGTGGCGGCGGGGCTCAAGAGACCCAGTACTTC	CATLRGGGAQETQYF
19	TRBV10-3	NA	TRBD1	TRBJ2-3	TGTGCCATCAGTGAGATTACCGGGACAGGGTCTCTAGTGCCGGATACGCAGTATTTT	CAISEITGTGSLVPDTQYF
14	TRBV12-5	NA	NA	TRBJ2-2	TGTGCTAGTGGTACCCTTTACCCGGGCGGGGAGCTGTTTTTT	CASGTLYPGGELFF
13	TRBV25-1	NA	TRBD1	TRBJ1-2	TGTGCCAGCCGGGAGACAGGGGCCTATGGCTACACCTTC	CASRETGAYGYTF
12	TRBV29-1	once	NA	TRBJ1-4	TGCAGCGCCCTCGGGGGTAATGAAAAACTGTTTTTT	CSALGGNEKLFF
15	TRBV19	once	TRBD1	TRBJ1-6	TGTGCCAGTAGTATAAGGGACAGATCAAATTCACCCCTCCACTTT	CASSIRDRSNSPLHF
14	TRBV9	NA	TRBD2	TRBJ2-5	TGTGCCAGCAGCGTGTCGGGGGGAAAAGAGACCCAGTACTTC	CASSVSGGKETQYF
18	TRBV7-2	NA	NA	TRBJ1-2	TGTGCCAGCAGCAACCAGGTCGGGGGGTATTTGGCTAACTATGGCTACACCTTC	CASSNQVGGYLANYGYTF
14	TRBV3-1/TRBV3-2	NA	NA	TRBJ2-7	TGTGCCAGCAGCCAAGGGGCAGGCTCCTACGAGCAGTACTTC	CASSQGAGSYEQYF
13	TRBV7-7	NA	NA	TRBJ1-1	TGTGCCAGCAGCTCCGCCCGGGGCACTGAAGCTTTCTTT	CASSSARGTEAFF
13	TRBV28	NA	TRBD1	TRBJ1-2	TGTGCCAGCAGTTTAGGGACAGGGAATGGCTACACCTTC	CASSLGTGNGYTF
16	TRBV7-3	NA	TRBD1	TRBJ1-1	TGTGCCAGCAGCTTAAGGGGACAGAAACCGAACACTGAAGCTTTCTTT	CASSLRGQKPNTEAFF
15	TRBV27	NA	NA	TRBJ2-7	TGTGCCAGCAGACGCACTCCTACCGGGTCCTACGAGCAGTACTTC	CASRRTPTGSYEQYF
16	TRBV9	NA	NA	TRBJ2-1	TGTGCCAGCAGCGTAGAGCCAGGGTTAGAGTACAATGAGCAGTTCTTC	CASSVEPGLEYNEQFF
14	TRBV19	NA	NA	TRBJ1-1	TGTGCCAGTAGTATATTCTGGCAGAACACTGAAGCTTTCTTT	CASSIFWQNTEAFF
15	TRBV7-3	NA	NA	TRBJ2-2	TGTGCCAGCAGCTTAGCCAGGGATAACACCGGGGAGCTGTTTTTT	CASSLARDNTGELFF
12	TRBV6-5	once	TRBD1	TRBJ1-2	TGTGCCAGCGGGACAGGGATCGCTGGCTACACCTTC	CASGTGIAGYTF
15	TRBV6-1	once	TRBD1	TRBJ2-7	TGTGCCAGCAGTGAATTCAGGACAGGGGGATACGAGCAGTACTTC	CASSEFRTGGYEQYF
19	TRBV7-8	NA	TRBD2	TRBJ2-1	TGTGCCAGCAGCGGGACCGGGACTAGCGTAGGGAGCTCCTACAATGAGCAGTTCTTC	CASSGTGTSVGSSYNEQFF
17	TRBV7-2	NA	TRBD1	TRBJ2-3	TGTGCCAGCAGCTGGGCCGGGACAGGGGTTCTCACAGATACGCAGTATTTT	CASSWAGTGVLTDTQYF
16	TRBV19	NA	TRBD1	TRBJ1-5	TGTGCCAGTAGTACGCTCCGGGACAGGAGCAATCAGCCCCAGCATTTT	CASSTLRDRSNQPQHF
18	TRBV5-1	NA	TRBD2	TRBJ2-2	TGCGCCAGCAGCTTGGGACTAGCGGGGGGCCGGGACACCGGGGAGCTGTTTTTT	CASSLGLAGGRDTGELFF
18	TRBV6-1	NA	TRBD1	TRBJ1-3	TGTGCCAGCAGTGCCCCCCCGGGACAGGGGATCGGTGGAAACACCATATATTTT	CASSAPPGQGIGGNTIYF
13	TRBV7-3	NA	TRBD1	TRBJ2-1	TGTGCCAGCAGCTCGGGACAGGACCATGAGCAGTTCTTC	CASSSGQDHEQFF
13	TRBV5-1	NA	NA	TRBJ1-1	TGCGCCAGCAGCTTGACCAGGAACACTGAAGCTTTCTTT	CASSLTRNTEAFF
14	TRBV5-1	NA	TRBD1	TRBJ1-2	TGCGCCAGCAGCTTTACAGGGGGCGGCTATGGCTACACCTTC	CASSFTGGGYGYTF
18	TRBV4-2	NA	TRBD2	TRBJ2-2	TGTGCCAGCAGCTGGGCTAGCGGGGGGGCCATTGGCACCGGGGAGCTGTTTTTT	CASSWASGGAIGTGELFF
11	TRBV7-3	NA	NA	TRBJ2-1	TGTGCCAGCACCACCGGGGGTGAGCAGTTCTTC	CASTTGGEQFF
15	TRBV7-3	NA	TRBD2	TRBJ2-5	TGTGCCAGCAGCTTACGACTAGCGGGGGCAGAGACCCAGTACTTC	CASSLRLAGAETQYF
15	TRBV9	NA	TRBD2	TRBJ2-2	TGTGCCAGCCGACGGGGCGGGGGTGTCGCCGGGGAGCTGTTTTTT	CASRRGGGVAGELFF